The clone carrying this T cell receptor beta chain occurred once. Its antigen is unknown. At baseline, cycle 4 day 1, and cycle 7 day 1, blood was sampled. The data belong to a study of OX40 agonist ivuxolimab in advanced cancers. Looking at the study overall: The study treated patients with ivuxolimab, an agonistic anti-OX40 (CD134) antibody. The study reported partial responses in three patients: one hepatocellular carcinoma, two cutaneous melanoma.

Overall study findings and caveats: Researchers report that CD8+ T cells had, on average, more expanded clones than CD4+.

Generated by immunoSEQ multiplex PCR, the TCRdb table keeps only in-frame clones and is missing some. This table holds tens of thousands of clones, roughly nine tenths found once. The CDR3 runs 16 residues. V was clipped by 2 bases and J by 6 bases, with 17 bases between them. Germline values: CDR1 MNHEY, CDR2 SVGAGI. The sequenced sample was CD4+ or CD8+ T cells sorted from blood, obtained in a trial of the OX40 agonist ivuxolimab. The source is an adult with an advanced solid tumor such as melanoma, head and neck, liver or kidney cancer. This chain connects TRBV6-5 to TRBJ2-1; D tentatively fits TRBD1 or TRBD2 (6 bases each). CDR3 bases: TGTGCCAGCAGTTACGGTGGGGGGACACCGGCCAATGAGCAGTTCTTC. Its translation: CASSYGGGTPANEQFF.